Shown below are 15 T cell receptor beta chains from a single sample sequenced in a study of T cell repertoires in cytomegalovirus infection. TCRdb ran MiXCR on the reads and lists one entry per CDR3 protein. The sample comprises approximately 1,000,000 distinct CDR3 sequences, approximately 31% of which are singletons, and under 15% rests with the top ten. No antigens are known for them. Material: cultured CD8+ T cells from PBMCs, obtained from culture after CMV antigen stimulation. These receptors originate from a human donor in good health (CMV status not recorded). Some clones in this sample may be carry-over from other donors' samples.

This clonotype occurred a few times. The chain carries TRBV5-4 and TRBJ1-1; D is uncertain. The CDR3 has 14 amino acids. Germline loops: CDR1 SGHNT, CDR2 YYREEE (reference sequence). V shed 2 bases and J shed 4 bases, with 12 bases lying between them. The CDR3 nucleotides read TGTGCCAGCAGCTTCGCGACTGGAGGCACTGAAGCTTTCTTT. Translating it yields CASSFATGGTEAFF.

This clonotype has more than one count but fewer than ten. The J gene is TRBJ2-7, the V gene TRBV18; D possibly uses TRBD1 or TRBD2 (5 bases each). Looked up from germline, CDR1 is KGHSH and CDR2 is LQKENI. Trimming cost V 3 bases and J 6 bases, with 12 bases left between them. The CDR3 has 13 amino acids. DNA for the CDR3: TGTGCCAGCTCACCCCCGGGGCTTTTCGAGCAGTACTTC. As protein: CASSPPGLFEQYF.

This clonotype was seen only a few times. The J gene is TRBJ2-7, the V gene TRBV7-2; perhaps D is TRBD1 or TRBD2 (5 bases each). In germline, CDR1 is SGHTA, CDR2 FQGNSA. This CDR3 comprises 15 residues. V lost 5 bases and J 3 bases, leaving 17 bases between the germline ends. The CDR3 DNA sequence: TGTGCCAGCAGCGCTTGGGGGTCAGGCAACTACGAGCAGTACTTC. Translation: CASSAWGSGNYEQYF. The variable domain in full, completed from reference TRBV7-2 and TRBJ2-7, reads GAGVSQSPSNKVTEKGKDVELRCDPISGHTALYWYRQSLGQGLEFLIYFQGNSAPDKSGLPSDRFSAERTGGSVSTLTIQRTQQEDSAVYLCASSAWGSGNYEQYFGPGTRLTVT.

This chain connects TRBV7-9 to TRBJ2-5; a possible D gene is TRBD1 (5 bases). CDR1 and CDR2 (germline): SEHNR, FQNEAQ (reference sequence). The CDR3 spans 14 residues. Trimming shortened V by 5 bases and J by 5 bases, and 15 bases separated the two germline ends. CDR3 bases: TGTGCCAGCAGCCAACAGATGGGGCCTGAGACCCAGTACTTC. This codes for CASSQQMGPETQYF.

This clonotype occurred once. J is TRBJ2-1 and V is TRBV10-3; D uncertain. The germline CDR1 and CDR2 sequences are ENHRY and SYGVKD. The CDR3 consists of 13 residues. Between the trimmed V and J ends, which lost 3 bases and 5 bases, there was a span of 8 bases. CDR3 region: CAISDGNDNEQFF. The CDR3, as DNA: TGTGCCATCAGTGATGGAAACGACAATGAGCAGTTCTTC.

This clonotype was seen more than once but under ten times. The chain has TRBV9 and TRBJ2-5; D is possibly TRBD1 (6 bases). This CDR3 contains 15 residues. The V and J ends lost 5 bases and 5 bases respectively, with 19 bases between them. Germline V lookup: CDR1 SGDLS, CDR2 YYNGEE. The CDR3 nucleotides read TGTGCCAGCAGTCCCAGGGGCCTGAGCCAGGAGACCCAGTACTTC. The encoded protein is CASSPRGLSQETQYF.

The chain uses TRBV19 and TRBJ1-1, with no clear D. The V gene's germline CDR1 is LNHDA and CDR2 SQIVND (reference sequence). The CDR3 sequence is 15 residues long. Trimming pared 3 bases from V and 1 base from J, leaving 12 bases between. The CDR3: CASSIWARGNTEAFF. The CDR3 region has the DNA TGTGCCAGTAGTATTTGGGCCCGTGGGAACACTGAAGCTTTCTTT.

This clonotype appeared a few times. This rearrangement joins TRBV9 to TRBJ2-2; 7 nucleotides line up with TRBD2. V lost 0 bases to trimming and J lost 1 base; unmatched junction nucleotides: 3. Germline loops: CDR1 SGDLS, CDR2 YYNGEE. This CDR3 is 16 amino acids long. The CDR3 nucleotides are TGTGCCAGCAGCGTAGCGGTAGCGGGGAACACCGGGGAGCTGTTTTTT. Translated: CASSVAVAGNTGELFF. The full variable domain, with the rest looked up from reference TRBV9 and TRBJ2-2, is DSGVTQTPKHLITATGQRVTLRCSPRSGDLSVYWYQQSLDQGLQFLIQYYNGEERAKGNILERFSAQQFPDLHSELNLSSLELGDSALYFCASSVAVAGNTGELFFGEGSRLTVL.

V gene TRBV29-1 combines with J gene TRBJ2-5; 13 bases fit TRBD2. Germline V gives CDR1 SQVTM, CDR2 ANQGSEA. The length of the CDR3 is 16 residues. J lost 6 bases, V lost 6 bases, and 13 bases had no gene match. CDR3: CSVAGTSGAGGKTQYF. The CDR3, as DNA: TGCAGCGTAGCCGGGACTAGCGGGGCCGGCGGGAAGACCCAGTACTTC.

In this sample, this clonotype turned up many times. V is TRBV15 and J is TRBJ2-2; D is ambiguous. The CDR3 runs to 15 residues. Looked up from germline, CDR1 is LNHNV and CDR2 is YYDKDF (reference sequence). Trimming cost V 0 bases and J 1 base, with 6 bases left between them. CDR3 protein: CATSRDLGNTGELFF. In DNA form, the CDR3 reads TGTGCCACCAGCAGAGATTTGGGGAACACCGGGGAGCTGTTTTTT.

CDR3 DNA sequence: TGTGCCAGCAGTTCACAGGGGATTGAAAAACTGTTTTTT. Amino acids: CASSSQGIEKLFF. This rearrangement joins TRBV12-3 or TRBV12-4 to TRBJ1-4, with 7 bases that match TRBD1. Losses at the gene ends were 4 bases for V and 7 bases for J; bases not matched to a gene: 3. The CDR3 sequence is 13 residues long.

Many counts were recorded for this clonotype. This rearrangement joins TRBV6-1 to TRBJ2-1; perhaps D is TRBD1 or TRBD2 (5 bases each). The CDR3 contains 16 residues. V lost 1 base and J 8 bases, leaving 18 bases between the germline ends. Germline-derived CDR1 and CDR2 are MNHNS and SASEGT. CDR3 coding DNA: TGTGCCAGCAGTGAAGTACGACAGCCGGGGTTCGATGAGCAGTTCTTC. Translation gives CASSEVRQPGFDEQFF.

This chain connects TRBV27 to TRBJ1-2; D is possibly TRBD1 (6 bases). The CDR3 is 14 residues long. Trimming shortened V by 1 base and J by 8 bases, and 14 bases separated the two germline ends. Germline loops: CDR1 MNHEY, CDR2 SMNVEV (reference sequence). The chain's CDR3 is CASSLYRQEEGYTF. CDR3 nucleotides: TGTGCCAGCAGTTTATATCGACAGGAGGAGGGCTACACCTTC.

This rearrangement joins TRBV11-2 to TRBJ1-1; a weak D match, TRBD1 (5 bases). The V end lost 5 bases, the J end lost 3 bases, and 19 bases lay between the germline ends. CDR1 is SGHAT, CDR2 FQNNGV, per germline. The CDR3 contains 16 residues. The CDR3 loop reads CASSQRGARADTEAFF. CDR3 DNA: TGTGCCAGCAGCCAACGTGGGGCGCGAGCTGACACTGAAGCTTTCTTT.

The chain couples TRBV20-1 to TRBJ1-5; D is unclear. The CDR3 runs to 14 residues. Germline values: CDR1 DFQATT, CDR2 SNEGSKA (reference sequence). V lost 3 bases to trimming and J lost 4 bases, with 13 bases between them. The CDR3 reads CSARGSVSNQPQHF. In DNA form, the CDR3 reads TGCAGTGCTAGGGGTTCAGTATCAAATCAGCCCCAGCATTTT.